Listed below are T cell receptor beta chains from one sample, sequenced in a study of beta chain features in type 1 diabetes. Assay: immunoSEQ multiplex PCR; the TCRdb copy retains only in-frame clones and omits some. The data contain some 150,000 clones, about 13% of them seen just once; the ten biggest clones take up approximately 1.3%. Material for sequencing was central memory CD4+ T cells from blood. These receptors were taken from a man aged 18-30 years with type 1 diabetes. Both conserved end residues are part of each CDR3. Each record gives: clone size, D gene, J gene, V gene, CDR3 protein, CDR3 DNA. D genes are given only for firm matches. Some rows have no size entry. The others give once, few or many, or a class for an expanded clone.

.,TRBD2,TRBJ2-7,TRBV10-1,CASGMSGRVSYEQYF,TGCGCCAGCGGCATGTCGGGGAGGGTATCCTACGAGCAGTACTTC
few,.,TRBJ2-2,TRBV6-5,CATALGTPTGELFF,TGTGCCACCGCCCTCGGGACGCCAACCGGGGAGCTGTTTTTT
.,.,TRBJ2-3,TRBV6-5,CASRAGISTDTQYF,TGTGCCAGCAGGGCCGGGATTAGCACAGATACGCAGTATTTT
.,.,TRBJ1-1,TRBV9,CASSDRLVGEPNTEAFF,TGTGCCAGCAGCGATAGATTAGTGGGAGAGCCAAACACTGAAGCTTTCTTT
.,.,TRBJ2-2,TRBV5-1,CASSLAGNPGTGELFF,TGCGCCAGCAGCTTGGCAGGGAATCCGGGGACCGGGGAGCTGTTTTTT
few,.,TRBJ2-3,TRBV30,CAWSVGSADTQYF,TGTGCCTGGAGTGTCGGTAGCGCAGATACGCAGTATTTT
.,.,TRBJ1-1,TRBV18,CASSPQRAEAFF,TGTGCCAGCTCACCACAAAGGGCTGAAGCTTTCTTT
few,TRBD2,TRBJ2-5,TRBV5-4,CASSSGLAGETQYF,TGTGCCAGCAGCTCCGGACTAGCTGGGGAGACCCAGTACTTC
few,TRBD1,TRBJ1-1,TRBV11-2,CASSPWTGGNTEAFF,TGTGCCAGCAGCCCCTGGACAGGGGGGAACACTGAAGCTTTCTTT
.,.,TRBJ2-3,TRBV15,CATSRGVPDRLRGDTQYF,TGTGCCACCAGCAGAGGGGTCCCCGACAGGCTTCGGGGAGATACGCAGTATTTT
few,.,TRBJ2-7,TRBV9,CASSAGRTDSYEQYF,TGTGCCAGCAGCGCAGGGAGGACCGATTCCTACGAGCAGTACTTC
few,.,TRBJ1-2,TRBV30,CAWSVAESGGYTF,TGTGCCTGGAGTGTAGCGGAGTCGGGAGGCTACACCTTC
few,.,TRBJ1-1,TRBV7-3,CASSSSGDSTEAFF,TGTGCCAGCAGCTCCTCCGGAGATTCCACTGAAGCTTTCTTT
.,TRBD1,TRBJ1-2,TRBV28,CASRQTSGGNYGYTF,TGTGCCAGCAGGCAAACCTCAGGGGGTAACTATGGCTACACCTTC
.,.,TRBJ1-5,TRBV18,CASSPLGQGNQPQHF,TGTGCCAGCTCACCCCTCGGCCAGGGTAATCAGCCCCAGCATTTT
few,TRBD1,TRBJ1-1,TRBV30,CAWSSLQGIGTEAFF,TGTGCCTGGAGTTCCCTACAGGGGATCGGCACTGAAGCTTTCTTT
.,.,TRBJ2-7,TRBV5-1,CASSLSPGAYEQYF,TGCGCCAGCAGCTTGTCCCCTGGGGCCTACGAGCAGTACTTC
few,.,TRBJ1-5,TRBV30,CAWSLSPVRGRGNQPQHF,TGTGCCTGGAGTCTATCCCCGGTCAGGGGAAGGGGCAATCAGCCCCAGCATTTT
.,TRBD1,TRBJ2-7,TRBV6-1,CASREGTGNYEQYF,TGTGCCAGCAGGGAGGGGACAGGGAACTACGAGCAGTACTTC
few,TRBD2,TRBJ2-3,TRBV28,CASRVAGGYSDTQYF,TGTGCCAGCAGGGTCGCGGGGGGATACTCAGATACGCAGTATTTT
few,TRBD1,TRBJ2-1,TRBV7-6,CASSGQQGAVYNEQFF,TGTGCCAGCAGCGGACAACAGGGGGCTGTTTACAATGAGCAGTTCTTC
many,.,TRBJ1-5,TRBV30,CAWSWDSNQPQHF,TGTGCCTGGAGTTGGGATAGCAATCAGCCCCAGCATTTT
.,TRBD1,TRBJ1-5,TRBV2,CASSPNRGQQPQHF,TGTGCCAGCAGTCCTAACAGGGGGCAACAGCCCCAGCATTTT
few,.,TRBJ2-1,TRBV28,CASSSPGQAVGEQFF,TGTGCCAGCAGTTCGCCAGGGCAGGCGGTTGGTGAGCAGTTCTTC
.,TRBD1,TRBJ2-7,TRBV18,CASGQGAYEQYF,TGTGCCAGCGGACAGGGGGCCTACGAGCAGTACTTC
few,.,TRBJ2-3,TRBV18,CASSGTASTDTQYF,TGTGCCAGCTCAGGCACTGCTAGCACAGATACGCAGTATTTT
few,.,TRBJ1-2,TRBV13,CASSYLGDTYGYTF,TGTGCCAGCAGCTACCTCGGGGACACCTATGGCTACACCTTC
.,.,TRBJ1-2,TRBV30,CAWRPGRGSGYTF,TGTGCCTGGAGGCCCGGGAGGGGTTCTGGCTACACCTTC
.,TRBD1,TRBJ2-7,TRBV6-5,CASTKTGAYEQYF,TGTGCCAGCACCAAGACAGGGGCCTACGAGCAGTACTTC
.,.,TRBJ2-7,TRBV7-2,CASSPPSSYEQYF,TGTGCCAGCAGCCCACCCAGCTCCTACGAGCAGTACTTC
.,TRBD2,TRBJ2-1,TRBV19,CASSIARGGFYNEQFF,TGTGCCAGTAGTATAGCCCGGGGGGGCTTCTACAATGAGCAGTTCTTC
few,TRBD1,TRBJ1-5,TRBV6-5,CASSAGGTGTHF,TGTGCCAGCAGTGCGGGAGGGACAGGGACCCATTTT
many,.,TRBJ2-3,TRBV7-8,CASSLAARVTDTQYF,TGTGCCAGCAGCTTAGCTGCGCGGGTCACAGATACGCAGTATTTT
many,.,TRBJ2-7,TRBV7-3,CASSLYQAEQYF,TGTGCCAGCAGCTTATATCAGGCCGAGCAGTACTTC